This record concerns one TCR beta chain sequence. The germline V gene encodes CDR1 ENHRY and CDR2 SYGVKD. Deletions cut 2 bases from V and 4 bases from J, with 5 bases between. CDR3 length: 12 residues. The sample originates from a study of blood T cells in healthy people across ages. Combining a sample-barcoded 5' primer with a J-beta primer mix, a second PCR ran for roughly 7 to 11 cycles. Through a template-switch adaptor with 12 random nucleotides, each cDNA molecule received a tag. TCRdb used MiXCR to reprocess the 5' RACE reads, holding one entry per CDR3 protein. The sample shows around 750,000 distinct CDR3 sequences, around half of them seen only once. Approximately 9 milliliters of peripheral blood were drawn from each donor into EDTA-treated tubes. Extraction of total RNA produced a minimum of 5 micrograms from each sample.

The chain has TRBV10-3 and TRBJ1-2; D uncertain. The sample consisted of blood. The sequence derives from an elderly man in good health. The CDR3 region is CAISETGYGYTF. CDR3 in DNA: TGTGCCATCAGTGAGACGGGCTATGGCTACACCTTC.